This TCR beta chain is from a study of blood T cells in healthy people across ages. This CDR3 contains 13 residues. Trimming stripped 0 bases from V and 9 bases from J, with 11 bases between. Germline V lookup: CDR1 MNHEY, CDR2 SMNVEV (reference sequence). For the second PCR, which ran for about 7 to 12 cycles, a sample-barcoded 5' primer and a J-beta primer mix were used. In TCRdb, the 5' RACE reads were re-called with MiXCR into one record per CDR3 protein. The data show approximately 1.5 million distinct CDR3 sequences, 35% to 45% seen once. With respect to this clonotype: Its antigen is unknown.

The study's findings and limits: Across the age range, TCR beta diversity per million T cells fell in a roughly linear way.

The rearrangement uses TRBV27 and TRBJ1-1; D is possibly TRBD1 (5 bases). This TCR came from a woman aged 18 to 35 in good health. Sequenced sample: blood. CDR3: CASSLSKGTKAFF. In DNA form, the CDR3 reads TGTGCCAGCAGTTTATCTAAGGGGACGAAAGCTTTCTTT.